The following is a T cell receptor (beta chain) sequence with its context. TCRdb reprocessed the RT-PCR reads with MiXCR, giving one entry per CDR3 protein. The sample carries approximately 24,000 distinct CDR3 sequences, about 45% recorded once. This entry is derived from a study of patients and donors after allogeneic stem cell transplantation. Trimming left V 0 bases short and J 0 bases short, with 8 bases between. Germline V gives CDR1 SGHKS, CDR2 YYEKEE (reference sequence). This CDR3 region has 15 residues. The gene calls are TRBV5-5 and TRBJ2-3; D gene uncertain. The clonotype originates from a human donor who was either an allogeneic HSCT recipient or a stem cell or donor lymphocyte infusion donor (not recorded which). It is not recorded whose cells these are; they may come from a transplant donor. Sequences were obtained from blood, either unsorted or a sorted T cell fraction (not recorded which). This chain's CDR3 is CASSLAFTSTDTQYF. The DNA for the CDR3 is TGTGCCAGCAGCTTGGCCTTTACTAGCACAGATACGCAGTATTTT.